This TCR beta chain was found in a study of blood T cell repertoires in COVID-19. This CDR3 contains 14 residues. Germline CDR1 is SGHDT and CDR2 is YYEEEE. Trimming took 4 bases from V and 2 from J; bases not matched to a gene: 5. Authors' analysis steps: Amplified reference gene primers provided the basis for estimating nucleated cell counts. Sequencing was performed with immunoSEQ multiplex PCR; in TCRdb, only in-frame clones are kept and a portion is missing. The V and J calls and clone size are taken from that table; D and trimming were inferred from the DNA. Of under 150,000 clones listed, about 84% were seen once; the top ten hold roughly 1.5%.

The chain employs TRBV5-6 and TRBJ2-7; 8 nucleotides agree with TRBD1. The sample consisted of peripheral blood. The TCR comes from a man aged 50-60 years with acute or convalescent COVID-19. In DNA form, the CDR3 reads TGTGCCAGCAGCCCGGACAGGGCCCCCTACGAGCAGTACGTC. This codes for CASSPDRAPYEQYV.